These T cell receptor beta chains were read from a single sample in a study of metastatic and nonmetastatic thyroid tumors. MiXCR was used by TCRdb to re-call the PCR reads. The sample has roughly 30,000 clones; under 20% are singletons. Sequences were obtained from blood. These receptors came from a female donor with papillary thyroid cancer or a benign thyroid nodule (not recorded which). Some clones in this sample may be carry-over from other donors' samples. Each CDR3 is given with its conserved first and last residue.

j_call | v_call | cdr3_aa
TRBJ2-2 | TRBV5-1 | CASSRGTGNTGELFF
TRBJ2-1 | TRBV6-1 | CASTRTSGTGDQFF
TRBJ1-2 | TRBV6-1 | CASSEAADRGMGYTF
TRBJ2-7 | TRBV28 | CASSYNPLGVSRDEQYF
TRBJ2-5 | TRBV12-3/TRBV12-4 | CASSPTGQQTQYF
TRBJ2-1 | TRBV10-2 | CASQRGGSNNEQFF
TRBJ2-5 | TRBV19 | CASSVGTGVGETQYF
TRBJ1-2 | TRBV28 | CASSTPTGRADGYTF
TRBJ2-7 | TRBV11-2 | CASSLDWVAYEQYF
TRBJ1-1 | TRBV6-1 | CASSFTGKSEAFF
TRBJ1-1 | TRBV2 | CASSEGAVDSYTEAFF
TRBJ2-3 | TRBV10-2 | CASSESGDYTGTQYF
TRBJ1-5 | TRBV6-5 | CASSYRGRSQPQHF
TRBJ2-7 | TRBV5-1 | CASSLSVQVYEQYF
TRBJ1-1 | TRBV28 | CASNLPSPQGTEAFF
TRBJ2-2 | TRBV6-1 | CASIRMGEGVGTGELFF
TRBJ2-3 | TRBV6-2/TRBV6-3 | CASSTSPSGGSWMVDTQYF
TRBJ1-1 | TRBV5-1 | CASSGTDRTEAFF